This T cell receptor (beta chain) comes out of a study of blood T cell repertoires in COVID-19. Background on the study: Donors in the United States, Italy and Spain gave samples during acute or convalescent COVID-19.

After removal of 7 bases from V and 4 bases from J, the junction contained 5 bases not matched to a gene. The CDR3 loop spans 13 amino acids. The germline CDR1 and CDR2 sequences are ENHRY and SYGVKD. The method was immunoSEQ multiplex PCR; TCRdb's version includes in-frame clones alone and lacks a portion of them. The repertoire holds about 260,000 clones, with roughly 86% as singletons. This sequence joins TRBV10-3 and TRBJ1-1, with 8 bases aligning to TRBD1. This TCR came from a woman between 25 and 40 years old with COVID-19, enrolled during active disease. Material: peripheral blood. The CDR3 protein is CAITPDRATEAFF. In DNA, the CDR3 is TGTGCCATCACCCCGGACAGGGCCACTGAAGCTTTCTTT.